The clone carrying this TCR beta chain has more than one count but fewer than ten. Its antigen is unidentified. Amplification yielded TCR beta CDR3 regions, with RNA transcripts as the source. HTBI primers were used for first-round RT-PCR of the TCR CDR3. TCRdb itself ran the multiplex PCR reads through MiXCR, one entry per CDR3 protein. This repertoire shows 470,000 or so distinct CDR3 sequences, around 20% found once; its top ten account for around a quarter. The record originates from a study of T cells in Graves' hyperthyroidism and ophthalmopathy. Study details: Before treatment of any kind, peripheral blood was taken at initial diagnosis. Notes on the study in general: Most thyroid-expanded clonotypes above 0.001 were also found in blood.

Uncontrolled infection, other autoimmune disease, pregnancy or lactation disqualified patients from enrolment. Germline CDR1 and CDR2: GTSNPN and SVGIG (reference sequence). Trimming shortened V by 0 bases and J by 11 bases, and 14 bases separated the two germline ends. The CDR3 has 13 residues. Sequences were obtained from blood. The chain employs TRBV30 and TRBJ1-5; D is perhaps TRBD1 (6 bases). This receptor was obtained from a man between 18 and 35 years old with Graves' hyperthyroidism. DNA of the CDR3: TGTGCCTGGAGTGTACAGGGAAGGGGCGCCCAGCATTTT. The encoded protein is CAWSVQGRGAQHF.